This T cell receptor (beta chain) was documented in a study of cytomegalovirus exposure and HLA in healthy donors. Study-level background: The 120 validation repertoires used the same platform as the roughly 720 first-cohort repertoires (as reported by a later analysis).

Notes on the study in general: Cytomegalovirus-associated TCR beta chains were listed, numbering 150 to 200. Within the roughly 120 validation repertoires, first-cohort TCR clusters tended to co-occur, according to a later analysis.

Trimming removed 4 bases from V and 7 bases from J; junction bases left unmatched: 10. There are 15 residues in the CDR3. Per germline, CDR1 SGHAT and CDR2 FQNNGV. TCRdb's copy holds only in-frame clones and misses some; the assay was immunoSEQ multiplex PCR. The sample consists of 70,000 to 75,000 clones, approximately 94% of them appearing once. This clone has a single count. Its specificity is not known. The gene calls are TRBV11-2 and TRBJ1-1; the match to TRBD1 covers 9 bases. Material for sequencing was PBMCs. The TCR was taken from a woman in her late teens or twenties in good health and CMV-seronegative. The CDR3 DNA is TGTGCCAGCAGCTCGCCAAGGACAGGGGCGGATGAAGCTTTCTTT. This encodes CASSSPRTGADEAFF.